Listed here are 5 T cell receptor beta chains from one sample, sequenced in a study of glioma-infiltrating T cells after dendritic cell vaccination. Described time point: after dendritic cell vaccination, including at tumor progression/relapse. Clones were sequenced by immunoSEQ multiplex PCR, and TCRdb holds only the in-frame ones, with some missing. The sample holds approximately 48,000 clones, around 89% seen once. The specimen was blood, collected after dendritic cell vaccination. These receptors all come from a human donor with glioblastoma.

The rearrangement joins TRBV11-2 to TRBJ2-2; TRBD1 is a possible D gene (5 bases). Trimming removed 6 bases at V and 0 bases at J, with 11 bases between. The CDR3 runs to 15 residues. Germline V gives CDR1 SGHAT, CDR2 FQNNGV. This CDR3 reads CASRPQGANTGELFF. CDR3 nucleotides: TGTGCCAGCAGACCCCAGGGTGCGAACACCGGGGAGCTGTTTTTT.

The chain has TRBV5-6 and TRBJ2-1; D is unclear. CDR3 length equals 11 residues. Germline assignment: CDR1 SGHDT and CDR2 YYEEEE. V shed 4 bases and J shed 9 bases, with 8 bases lying between them. In DNA form, the CDR3 reads TGTGCCAGCAGCCGAGGTTTTGAGCAGTTCTTC. Its translation: CASSRGFEQFF.

The chain joins TRBV27 to TRBJ2-7; D may be TRBD2 (6 bases). The germline V and J ends were trimmed by 2 bases and 7 bases, with 18 bases remaining between them. Germline loops: CDR1 MNHEY, CDR2 SMNVEV (reference sequence). CDR3 length: 15 residues. This CDR3 reads CASSLRSGAGGEQYF. The CDR3 bases are TGTGCCAGCAGTTTACGGTCGGGAGCTGGGGGGGAGCAGTACTTC.

This chain joins TRBV28 and TRBJ2-7; 13 nucleotides match TRBD2. V dropped 3 bases and J dropped 4; count of bases not matched to a gene: 0. Germline values: CDR1 MDHEN, CDR2 SYDVKM. The CDR3 sequence is 14 residues long. CDR3 region: CASSLTSGGYEQYF. The CDR3 DNA reads TGTGCCAGCAGTTTGACTAGCGGGGGGTACGAGCAGTACTTC.

The chain combines TRBV28 with TRBJ1-2, with a weak D call TRBD1 (6 bases). Germline-derived CDR1 and CDR2 are MDHEN and SYDVKM. Trimming shortened V by 7 bases and J by 13 bases, and 22 bases separated the two germline ends. CDR3 length: 13 residues. CDR3 region: CASTVVGQPGGTF. In nucleotides, the CDR3 is TGTGCCAGCACCGTTGTCGGACAGCCCGGAGGCACCTTC.